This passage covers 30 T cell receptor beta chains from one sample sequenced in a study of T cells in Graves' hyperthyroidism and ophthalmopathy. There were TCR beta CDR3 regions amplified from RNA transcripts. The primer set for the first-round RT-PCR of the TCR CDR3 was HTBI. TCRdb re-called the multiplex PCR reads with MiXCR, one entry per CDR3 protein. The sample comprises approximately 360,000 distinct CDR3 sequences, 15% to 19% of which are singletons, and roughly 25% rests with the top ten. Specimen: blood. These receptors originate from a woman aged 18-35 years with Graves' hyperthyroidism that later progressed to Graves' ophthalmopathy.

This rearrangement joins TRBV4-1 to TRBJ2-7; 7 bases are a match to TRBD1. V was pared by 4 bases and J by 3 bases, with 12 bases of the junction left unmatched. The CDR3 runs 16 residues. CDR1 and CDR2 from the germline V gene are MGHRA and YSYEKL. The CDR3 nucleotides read TGCGCCAGCAGCCGACTCACAGGGGACCACTTCTACGAGCAGTACTTC. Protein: CASSRLTGDHFYEQYF.

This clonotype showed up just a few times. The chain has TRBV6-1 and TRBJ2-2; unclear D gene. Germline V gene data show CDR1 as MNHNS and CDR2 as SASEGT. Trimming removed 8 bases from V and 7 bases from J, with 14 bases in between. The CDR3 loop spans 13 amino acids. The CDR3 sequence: CASLDSPVGELFF. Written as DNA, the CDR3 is TGTGCCAGCCTCGACTCCCCCGTCGGGGAGCTGTTTTTT.

The CDR3 is CSARWSYEQYF. The CDR3 DNA reads TGCAGTGCTAGATGGAGTTACGAGCAGTACTTC. V gene TRBV20-1 combines with J gene TRBJ2-7; no definite D call. This CDR3 is 11 amino acids long. V lost 2 bases and J lost 4, with 6 bases in between. Per germline, CDR1 DFQATT and CDR2 SNEGSKA (reference sequence).

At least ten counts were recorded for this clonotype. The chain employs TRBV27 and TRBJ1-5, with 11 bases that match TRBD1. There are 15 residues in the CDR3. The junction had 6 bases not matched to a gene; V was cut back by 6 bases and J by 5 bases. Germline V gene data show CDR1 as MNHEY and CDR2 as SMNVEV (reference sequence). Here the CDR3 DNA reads TGTGCCAGCAGACCCGGACAGGGGGCTTATCAGCCCCAGCATTTT. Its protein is CASRPGQGAYQPQHF.

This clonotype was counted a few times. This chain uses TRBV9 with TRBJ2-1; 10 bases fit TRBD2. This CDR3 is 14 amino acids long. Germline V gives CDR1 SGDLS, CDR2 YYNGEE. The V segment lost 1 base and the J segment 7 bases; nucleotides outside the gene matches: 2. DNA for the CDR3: TGTGCCAGCAGCGTAAAAGCGGGAGGGAATGAGCAGTTCTTC. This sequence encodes CASSVKAGGNEQFF.

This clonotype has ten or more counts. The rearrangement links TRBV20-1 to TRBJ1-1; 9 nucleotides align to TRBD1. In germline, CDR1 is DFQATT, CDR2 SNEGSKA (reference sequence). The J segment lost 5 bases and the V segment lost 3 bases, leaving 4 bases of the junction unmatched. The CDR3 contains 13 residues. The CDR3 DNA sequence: TGCAGTGCTAGGGGGACAGGGAGGACTGAAGCTTTCTTT. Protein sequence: CSARGTGRTEAFF.

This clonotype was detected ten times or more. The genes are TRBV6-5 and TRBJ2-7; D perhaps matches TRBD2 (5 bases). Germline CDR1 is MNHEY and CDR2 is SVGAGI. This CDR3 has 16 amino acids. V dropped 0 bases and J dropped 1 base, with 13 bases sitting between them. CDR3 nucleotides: TGTGCCAGCAGTTACTCGTCGGGCGGGCCGTCCTACGAGCAGTACTTC. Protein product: CASSYSSGGPSYEQYF.

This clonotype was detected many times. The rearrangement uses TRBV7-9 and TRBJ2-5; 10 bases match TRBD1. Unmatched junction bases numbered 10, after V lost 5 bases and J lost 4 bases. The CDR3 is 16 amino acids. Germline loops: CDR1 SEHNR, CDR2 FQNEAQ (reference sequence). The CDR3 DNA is TGTGCCAGCAGCACCCGACAGGGGGCTGGGGGAGAGACCCAGTACTTC. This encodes CASSTRQGAGGETQYF. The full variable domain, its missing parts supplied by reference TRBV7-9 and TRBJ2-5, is DTGVSQNPRHKITKRGQNVTFRCDPISEHNRLYWYRQTLGQGPEFLTYFQNEAQLEKSRLLSDRFSAERPKGSFSTLEIQRTEQGDSAMYLCASSTRQGAGGETQYFGPGTRLLVL.

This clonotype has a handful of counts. This CDR3 is CASSRKGLGSSYEQYF. DNA for the CDR3: TGTGCCAGTAGTCGAAAGGGACTAGGCAGCTCCTACGAGCAGTACTTC. J is TRBJ2-7 and V is TRBV19, with 8 bases fitting TRBD2. J was trimmed by 0 bases and V by 5 bases; bases with no gene match: 9. The CDR3 covers 16 residues. Germline V gives CDR1 LNHDA, CDR2 SQIVND (reference sequence).

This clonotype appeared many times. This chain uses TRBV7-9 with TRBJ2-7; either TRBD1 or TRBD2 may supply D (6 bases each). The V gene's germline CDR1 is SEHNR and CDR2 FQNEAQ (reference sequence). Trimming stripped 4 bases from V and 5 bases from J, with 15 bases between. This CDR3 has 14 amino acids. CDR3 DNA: TGTGCCAGCAGCTCCCCGAGGGGGGTCCACGAGCAGTACTTC. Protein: CASSSPRGVHEQYF.

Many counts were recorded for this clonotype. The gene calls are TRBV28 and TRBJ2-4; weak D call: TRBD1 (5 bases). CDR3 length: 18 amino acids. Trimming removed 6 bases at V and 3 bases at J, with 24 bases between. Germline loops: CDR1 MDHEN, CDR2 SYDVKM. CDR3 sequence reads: CASSGPGQQGRGKNIQYF. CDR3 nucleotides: TGTGCCAGCAGCGGTCCAGGGCAGCAGGGAAGGGGCAAAAACATTCAGTACTTC. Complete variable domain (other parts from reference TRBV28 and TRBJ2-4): DVKVTQSSRYLVKRTGEKVFLECVQDMDHENMFWYRQDPGLGLRLIYFSYDVKMKEKGDIPEGYSVSREKKERFSLILESASTNQTSMYLCASSGPGQQGRGKNIQYFGAGTRLSVL.

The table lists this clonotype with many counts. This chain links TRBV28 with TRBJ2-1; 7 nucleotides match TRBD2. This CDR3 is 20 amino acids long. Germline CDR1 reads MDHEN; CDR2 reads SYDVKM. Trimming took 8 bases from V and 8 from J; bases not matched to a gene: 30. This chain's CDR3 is CASLHTGWGRLREGSHEQFF. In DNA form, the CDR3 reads TGTGCCAGCTTACATACTGGGTGGGGTCGCTTGAGGGAGGGCAGCCATGAGCAGTTCTTC.

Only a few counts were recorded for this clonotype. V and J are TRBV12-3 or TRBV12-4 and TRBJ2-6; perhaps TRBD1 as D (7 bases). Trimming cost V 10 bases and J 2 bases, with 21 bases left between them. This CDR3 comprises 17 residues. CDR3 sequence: CAISGDSHFPGANVLTF. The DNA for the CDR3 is TGTGCCATCTCGGGGGACAGCCACTTCCCTGGGGCCAACGTCCTGACTTTC.

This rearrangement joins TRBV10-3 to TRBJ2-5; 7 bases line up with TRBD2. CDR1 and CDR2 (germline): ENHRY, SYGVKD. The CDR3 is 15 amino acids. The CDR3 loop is CASDPGGSYQETQYF. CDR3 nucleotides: TGTGCGAGCGACCCTGGCGGGAGCTACCAAGAGACCCAGTACTTC.

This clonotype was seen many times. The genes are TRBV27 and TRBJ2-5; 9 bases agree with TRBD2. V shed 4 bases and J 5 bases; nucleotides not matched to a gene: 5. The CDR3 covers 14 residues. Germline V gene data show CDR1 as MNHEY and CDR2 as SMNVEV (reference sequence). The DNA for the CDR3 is TGTGCCAGCAGTTCGGGACTAGCTTCCGAGACCCAGTACTTC. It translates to CASSSGLASETQYF.

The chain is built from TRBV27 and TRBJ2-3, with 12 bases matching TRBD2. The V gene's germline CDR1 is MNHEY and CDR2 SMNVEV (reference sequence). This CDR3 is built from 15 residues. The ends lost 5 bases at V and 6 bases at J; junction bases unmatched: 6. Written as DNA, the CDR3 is TGTGCCAGCAGTGACAGACTAGCGGGAGCGGATACGCAGTATTTT. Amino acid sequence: CASSDRLAGADTQYF.

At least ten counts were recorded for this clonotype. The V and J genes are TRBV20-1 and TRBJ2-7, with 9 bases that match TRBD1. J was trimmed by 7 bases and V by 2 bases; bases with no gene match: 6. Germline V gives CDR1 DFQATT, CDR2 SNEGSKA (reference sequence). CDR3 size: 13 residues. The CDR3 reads CSARTGGAGEQYF. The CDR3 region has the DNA TGCAGTGCTAGAACAGGGGGCGCGGGTGAGCAGTACTTC.

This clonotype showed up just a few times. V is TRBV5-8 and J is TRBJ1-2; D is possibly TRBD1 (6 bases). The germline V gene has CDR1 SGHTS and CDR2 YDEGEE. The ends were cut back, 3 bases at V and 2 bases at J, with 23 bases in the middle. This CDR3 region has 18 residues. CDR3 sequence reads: CASSSPGQWWQGNYGYTF. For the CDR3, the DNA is TGTGCCAGCAGCTCTCCCGGACAATGGTGGCAGGGGAACTATGGCTACACCTTC. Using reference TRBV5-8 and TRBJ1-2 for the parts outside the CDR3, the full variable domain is EAGVTQSPTHLIKTRGQQATLRCSPISGHTSVYWYQQALGLGLQFLLWYDEGEERNRGNFPPRFSGRQFPNYSSELNVNALELEDSALYLCASSSPGQWWQGNYGYTFGSGTRLTVV.

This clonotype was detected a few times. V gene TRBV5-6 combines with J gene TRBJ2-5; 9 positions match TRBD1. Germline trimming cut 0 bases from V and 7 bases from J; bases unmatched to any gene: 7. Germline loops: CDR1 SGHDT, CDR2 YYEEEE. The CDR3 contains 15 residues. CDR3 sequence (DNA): TGTGCCAGCAGCTTGGTCCGGGACAGGGATGTGACCCAGTACTTC. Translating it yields CASSLVRDRDVTQYF.

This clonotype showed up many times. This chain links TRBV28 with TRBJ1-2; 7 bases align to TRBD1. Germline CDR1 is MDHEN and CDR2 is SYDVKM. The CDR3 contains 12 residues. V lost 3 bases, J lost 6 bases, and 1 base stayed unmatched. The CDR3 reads CASSFDRDGYTF. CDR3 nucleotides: TGTGCCAGCAGTTTCGACAGGGATGGCTACACCTTC.

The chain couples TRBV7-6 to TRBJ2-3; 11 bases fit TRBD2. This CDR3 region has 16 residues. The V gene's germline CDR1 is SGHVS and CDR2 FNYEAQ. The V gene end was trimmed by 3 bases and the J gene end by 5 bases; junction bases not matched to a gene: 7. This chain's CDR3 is CASSFSGRAVGDTQYF. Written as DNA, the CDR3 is TGTGCCAGCAGCTTTAGCGGGAGGGCGGTGGGAGATACGCAGTATTTT.

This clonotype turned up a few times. The CDR3 sequence: CASSPVDQDATQYF. CDR3 DNA: TGTGCCAGCTCACCTGTCGACCAGGACGCGACCCAGTACTTC. The gene calls are TRBV18 and TRBJ2-5; D remains unclear. In germline, CDR1 is KGHSH, CDR2 LQKENI. This CDR3 is 14 amino acids long. V shed 3 bases and J shed 7 bases, with 15 bases lying between them.

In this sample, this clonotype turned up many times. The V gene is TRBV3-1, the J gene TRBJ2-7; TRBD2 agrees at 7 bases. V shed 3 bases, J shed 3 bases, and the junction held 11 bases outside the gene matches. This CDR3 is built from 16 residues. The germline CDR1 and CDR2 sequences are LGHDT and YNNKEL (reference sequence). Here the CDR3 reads CASSHLYGEGLYEQYF. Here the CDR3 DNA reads TGTGCCAGCAGCCATTTGTACGGGGAGGGCCTCTACGAGCAGTACTTC.

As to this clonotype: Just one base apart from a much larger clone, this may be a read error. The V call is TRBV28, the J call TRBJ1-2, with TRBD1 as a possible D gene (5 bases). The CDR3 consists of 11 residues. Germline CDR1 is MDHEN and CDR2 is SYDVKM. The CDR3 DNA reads TGTGCCAGCAGTTCGGGGCATGGCTACGCCTTC. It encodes CASSSGHGYAF.

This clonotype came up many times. CDR3 nucleotide sequence: TGTGCCAGCAGTTTACAGGTACGACAGCCCCAGCATTTT. It is translated as CASSLQVRQPQHF. This chain uses TRBV12-3 or TRBV12-4 with TRBJ1-5; D not resolved. This CDR3 comprises 13 residues. Trimming stripped 2 bases from V and 7 bases from J, with 9 bases between.

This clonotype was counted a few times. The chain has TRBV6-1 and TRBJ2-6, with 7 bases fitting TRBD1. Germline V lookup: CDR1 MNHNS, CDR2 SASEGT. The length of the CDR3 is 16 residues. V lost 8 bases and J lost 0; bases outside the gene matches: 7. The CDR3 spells CASLGTVSSGANVLTF. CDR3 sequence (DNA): TGTGCCAGCCTCGGGACAGTCAGCTCTGGGGCCAACGTCCTGACTTTC.

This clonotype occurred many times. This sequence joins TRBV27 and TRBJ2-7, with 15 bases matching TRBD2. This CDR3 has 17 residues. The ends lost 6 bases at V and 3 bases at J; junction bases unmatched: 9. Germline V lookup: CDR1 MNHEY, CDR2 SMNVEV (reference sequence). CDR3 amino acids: CASSRGLAGGAGYEQYF. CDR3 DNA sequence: TGTGCCAGCAGCCGTGGACTAGCGGGAGGGGCCGGCTACGAGCAGTACTTC.

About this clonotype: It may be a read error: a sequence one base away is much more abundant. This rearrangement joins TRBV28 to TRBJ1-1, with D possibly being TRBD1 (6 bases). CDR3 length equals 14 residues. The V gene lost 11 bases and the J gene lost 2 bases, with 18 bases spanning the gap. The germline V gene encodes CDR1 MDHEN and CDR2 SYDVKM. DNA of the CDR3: TGTGCCGGCATACAGGGTGGCATCAACACTGAAGCTTTCTTT. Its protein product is CAGIQGGINTEAFF.

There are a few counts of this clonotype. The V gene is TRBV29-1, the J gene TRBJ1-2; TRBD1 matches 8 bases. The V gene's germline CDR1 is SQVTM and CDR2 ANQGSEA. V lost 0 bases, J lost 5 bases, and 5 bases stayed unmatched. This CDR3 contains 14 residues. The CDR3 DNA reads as TGCAGCGTTGAAGATGTTTGGACAGGGTATGGCTACACCTTC. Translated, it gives CSVEDVWTGYGYTF.

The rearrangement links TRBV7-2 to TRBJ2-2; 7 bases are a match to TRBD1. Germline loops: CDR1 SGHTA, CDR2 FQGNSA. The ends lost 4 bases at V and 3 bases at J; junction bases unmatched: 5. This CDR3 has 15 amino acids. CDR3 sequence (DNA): TGTGCCAGCAGCTCATCCGGGACAGACACCGGGGAGCTGTTTTTT. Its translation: CASSSSGTDTGELFF. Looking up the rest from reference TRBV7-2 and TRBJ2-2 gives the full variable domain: GAGVSQSPSNKVTEKGKDVELRCDPISGHTALYWYRQSLGQGLEFLIYFQGNSAPDKSGLPSDRFSAERTGGSVSTLTIQRTQQEDSAVYLCASSSSGTDTGELFFGEGSRLTVL.